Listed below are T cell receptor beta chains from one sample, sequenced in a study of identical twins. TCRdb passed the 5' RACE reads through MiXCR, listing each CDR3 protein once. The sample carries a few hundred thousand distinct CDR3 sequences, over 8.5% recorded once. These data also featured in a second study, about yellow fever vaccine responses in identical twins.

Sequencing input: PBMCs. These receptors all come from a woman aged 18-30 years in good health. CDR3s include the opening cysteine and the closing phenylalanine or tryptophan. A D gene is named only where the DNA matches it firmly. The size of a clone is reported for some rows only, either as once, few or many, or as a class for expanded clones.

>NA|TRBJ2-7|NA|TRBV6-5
CASSYSRTPSSYEQYF
TGTGCCAGCAGTTACTCACGGACTCCCAGCTCCTACGAGCAGTACTTC
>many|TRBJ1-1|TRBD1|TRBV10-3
CAISVRTGLTEAFF
TGTGCCATCAGTGTTCGGACAGGATTGACTGAAGCTTTCTTT
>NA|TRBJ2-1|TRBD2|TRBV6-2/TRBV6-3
CASSFLPLAGVLNEQFF
TGTGCCAGCAGTTTCTTACCACTAGCGGGAGTTCTGAATGAGCAGTTCTTC
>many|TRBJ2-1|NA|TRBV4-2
CASSHPGGLNEQFF
TGTGCCAGCAGCCACCCTGGAGGGCTCAATGAGCAGTTCTTC
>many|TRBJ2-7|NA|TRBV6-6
CASSYSAYEQYF
TGTGCCAGCAGTTACTCGGCCTACGAGCAGTACTTC
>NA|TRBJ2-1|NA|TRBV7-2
CASSLARGSGILGSYNEQFF
TGTGCCAGCAGCTTAGCCCGGGGTAGCGGCATCCTCGGCTCCTACAATGAGCAGTTCTTC
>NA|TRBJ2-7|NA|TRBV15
CATSRDRTKQYF
TGTGCCACCAGCAGAGATAGAACGAAACAGTACTTC
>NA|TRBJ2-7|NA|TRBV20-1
CSARSLSAYEQYF
TGCAGTGCTCGCAGTTTGAGTGCCTACGAGCAGTACTTC
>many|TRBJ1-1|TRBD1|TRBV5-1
CASSLVVGTGGPHTEAFF
TGCGCCAGCAGCTTGGTTGTCGGGACAGGGGGCCCGCACACTGAAGCTTTCTTT
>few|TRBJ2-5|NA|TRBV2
CASSATETQYF
TGTGCCAGCAGCGCTACCGAGACCCAGTACTTC
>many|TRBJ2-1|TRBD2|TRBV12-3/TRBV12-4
CASSPAGVPYNEQFF
TGTGCCAGCAGTCCAGCGGGGGTACCTTACAATGAGCAGTTCTTC
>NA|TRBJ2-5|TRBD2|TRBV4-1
CASSQDTGTSGARETQYF
TGCGCCAGCAGCCAAGACACTGGGACTAGCGGGGCTCGGGAGACCCAGTACTTC
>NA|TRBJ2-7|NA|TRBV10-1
CASSGGLTGSYEQYF
TGCGCCAGCAGTGGGGGACTCACGGGCTCCTACGAGCAGTACTTC
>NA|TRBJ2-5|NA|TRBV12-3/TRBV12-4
CASSYLGRDFQETQYF
TGTGCCAGCAGTTATTTGGGGCGGGATTTTCAAGAGACCCAGTACTTC
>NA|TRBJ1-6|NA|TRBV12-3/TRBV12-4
CASSPKGISYNSPLHF
TGTGCCAGCAGTCCCAAGGGGATTTCCTATAATTCACCCCTCCACTTT
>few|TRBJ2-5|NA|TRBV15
CATSSAGPGSETQYF
TGTGCCACCAGCAGTGCCGGCCCTGGGTCCGAGACCCAGTACTTC
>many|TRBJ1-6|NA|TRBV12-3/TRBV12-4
CASSSGLSYNSPLHF
TGTGCCAGCAGTTCCGGACTATCCTATAATTCACCCCTCCACTTT
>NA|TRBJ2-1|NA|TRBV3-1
CASSQQGVLAEQFF
TGTGCCAGCAGCCAACAGGGAGTTTTAGCTGAGCAGTTCTTC
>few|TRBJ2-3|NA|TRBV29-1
CSVAGRYTDTQYF
TGCAGCGTTGCTGGTCGATACACAGATACGCAGTATTTT
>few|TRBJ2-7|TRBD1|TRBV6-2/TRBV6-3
CASSYPLPGQGRYEQYF
TGTGCCAGCAGTTACCCCCTCCCTGGACAGGGGAGGTACGAGCAGTACTTC
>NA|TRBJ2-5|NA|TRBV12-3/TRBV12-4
CASSLDFRDFQETQYF
TGTGCCAGCAGTTTAGATTTCCGGGACTTCCAAGAGACCCAGTACTTC
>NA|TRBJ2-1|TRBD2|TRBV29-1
CSVERGLDRYNEQFF
TGCAGCGTTGAACGTGGACTAGATCGCTACAATGAGCAGTTCTTC
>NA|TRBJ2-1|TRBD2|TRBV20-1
CSARDMGLAGNEQFF
TGCAGTGCTAGAGATATGGGACTAGCGGGGAATGAGCAGTTCTTC
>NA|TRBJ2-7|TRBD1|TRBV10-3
CAISGGTGLPYEQYF
TGTGCCATCAGTGGGGGGACAGGACTCCCCTACGAGCAGTACTTC
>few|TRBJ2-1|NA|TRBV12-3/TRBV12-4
CASRRGEDFWDEQFF
TGTGCCAGCCGAAGAGGGGAGGATTTTTGGGATGAGCAGTTCTTC
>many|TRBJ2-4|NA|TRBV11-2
CASSLVGIRESPKNIQYF
TGTGCCAGCAGCTTAGTAGGGATCCGGGAGTCGCCCAAAAACATTCAGTACTTC
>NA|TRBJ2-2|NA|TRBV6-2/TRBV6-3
CASSWVRTGELFF
TGTGCCAGCAGTTGGGTACGCACCGGGGAGCTGTTTTTT
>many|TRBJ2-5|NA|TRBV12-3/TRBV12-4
CASTLREQETQYF
TGTGCCAGCACCCTTCGGGAGCAAGAGACCCAGTACTTC
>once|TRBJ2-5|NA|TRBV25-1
CASSVFGSNQETQYF
TGTGCCAGCAGTGTCTTCGGGAGCAACCAAGAGACCCAGTACTTC
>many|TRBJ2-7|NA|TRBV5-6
CASSPERNYEQYF
TGTGCCAGCAGCCCCGAACGGAACTACGAGCAGTACTTC
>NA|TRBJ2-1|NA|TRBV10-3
CAITPSRYNEQFF
TGTGCCATCACTCCCTCGAGATACAATGAGCAGTTCTTC
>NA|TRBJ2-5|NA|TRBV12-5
CASADAGETQYF
TGTGCTAGTGCCGACGCCGGGGAGACCCAGTACTTC
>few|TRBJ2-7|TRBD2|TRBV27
CASSTTYGGSGLYEQYF
TGTGCCAGCAGTACCACGTACGGCGGGAGCGGCCTCTACGAGCAGTACTTC
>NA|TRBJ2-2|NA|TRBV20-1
CSAPTNTGELFF
TGCAGTGCCCCCACGAACACCGGGGAGCTGTTTTTT
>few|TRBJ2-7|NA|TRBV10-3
CAISGVTGPGDEQYF
TGTGCCATCAGTGGGGTCACTGGGCCGGGGGACGAGCAGTACTTC
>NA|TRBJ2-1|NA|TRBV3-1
CASSQRGGPGGGYNEQFF
TGTGCCAGCAGCCAGAGGGGAGGTCCCGGTGGGGGGTACAATGAGCAGTTCTTC
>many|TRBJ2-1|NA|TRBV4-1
CASSETTRHSTDEQFF
TGCGCCAGCAGCGAGACCACTCGACACTCTACAGATGAGCAGTTCTTC
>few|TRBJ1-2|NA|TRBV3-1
CASSQDSRQVGGYTF
TGTGCCAGCAGCCAAGATTCAAGGCAGGTCGGTGGCTACACCTTC
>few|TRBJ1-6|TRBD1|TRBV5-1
CASSGTEDSPLHF
TGCGCCAGCAGCGGGACAGAAGATTCACCCCTCCACTTT
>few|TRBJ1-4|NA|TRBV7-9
CASSLAQGGAEKLFF
TGTGCCAGCAGCTTAGCGCAGGGAGGGGCGGAAAAACTGTTTTTT